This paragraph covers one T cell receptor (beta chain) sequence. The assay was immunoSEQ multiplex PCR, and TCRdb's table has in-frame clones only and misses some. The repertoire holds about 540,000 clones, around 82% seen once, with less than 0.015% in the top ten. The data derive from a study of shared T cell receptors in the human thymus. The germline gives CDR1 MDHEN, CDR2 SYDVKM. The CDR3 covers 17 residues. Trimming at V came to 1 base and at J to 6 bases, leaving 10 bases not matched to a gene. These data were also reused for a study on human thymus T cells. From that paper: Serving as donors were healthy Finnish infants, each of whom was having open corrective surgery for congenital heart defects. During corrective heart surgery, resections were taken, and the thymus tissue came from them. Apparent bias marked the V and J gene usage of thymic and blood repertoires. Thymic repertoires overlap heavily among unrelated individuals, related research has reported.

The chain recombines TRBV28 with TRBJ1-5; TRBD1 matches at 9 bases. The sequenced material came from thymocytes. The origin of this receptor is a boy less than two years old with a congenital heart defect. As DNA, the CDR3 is TGTGCCAGCAGTTTATTCGTTGGGACAGGGAAGATTCAGCCCCAGCATTTT. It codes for CASSLFVGTGKIQPQHF. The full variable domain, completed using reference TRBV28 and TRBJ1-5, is DVKVTQSSRYLVKRTGEKVFLECVQDMDHENMFWYRQDPGLGLRLIYFSYDVKMKEKGDIPEGYSVSREKKERFSLILESASTNQTSMYLCASSLFVGTGKIQPQHFGDGTRLSIL.